Below are 3 T cell receptor beta chains sequenced from a single sample in a study of CD8 T cells in ankylosing spondylitis. TCRdb processed the 5' RACE reads anew with MiXCR; each CDR3 protein has one entry. The sample gives roughly 440,000 distinct CDR3 sequences, roughly a sixth of which show up once; just over 1% is in the top ten. Which antigens these TCRs recognize remains unknown. Overall study findings and caveats: About 8 highly homologous variants made up a TCR beta motif that seemed to typify ankylosing spondylitis blood.

Sequencing was carried out using blood, either unsorted or a sorted T cell fraction (not recorded which). The receptors come from a male donor with ankylosing spondylitis.

The gene calls are TRBV12-3 or TRBV12-4 and TRBJ2-7; TRBD2 might be the D (6 bases). The CDR3 spans 14 residues. V dropped 0 bases and J dropped 5 bases, with 11 bases sitting between them. CDR3 protein: CASSLAGGGDEQYF. DNA of the CDR3: TGTGCCAGCAGTTTAGCTGGCGGCGGGGACGAGCAGTACTTC.

This clonotype was seen more than once but under ten times. The rearrangement uses TRBV12-3 or TRBV12-4 and TRBJ2-7; TRBD1 matches at 9 bases. The CDR3 is made up of 15 amino acids. V trimming: 3 bases; J trimming: 6 bases; junction bases outside the gene matches: 9. In DNA, the CDR3 is TGTGCCAGCAGTTTCGGGGACAGGGAAGGTGGCGAGCAGTACTTC. Encoded protein: CASSFGDREGGEQYF.

This clonotype turned up a few times. V gene TRBV5-1 combines with J gene TRBJ1-2, with TRBD1 identical over 7 bases. Germline CDR1 is SGHRS and CDR2 is YFSETQ. This CDR3 is built from 14 residues. Trimming took 0 bases from V and 14 from J; bases not matched to a gene: 13. This CDR3 is CASSLESGGQKLTF. For the CDR3, the DNA is TGCGCCAGCAGCTTGGAAAGTGGGGGACAGAAGTTAACCTTC.